These 23 T cell receptor beta chains were sequenced from one sample in a study of blood T cell repertoires in COVID-19. Method: immunoSEQ multiplex PCR; TCRdb's copy keeps in-frame clones and lacks some. The sample has 81,000 or so clones, over 75% seen once. Sequenced sample: peripheral blood. The receptors come from a man in his sixties or seventies with active or convalescent COVID-19.

This clone was seen just once. This chain uses TRBV4-1 with TRBJ1-2; a weak D match, TRBD1 (5 bases). Germline assignment: CDR1 MGHRA and CDR2 YSYEKL. The V end lost 1 base, the J end lost 7 bases, and 19 bases lay between the germline ends. This CDR3 spans 16 amino acids. The CDR3 protein is CASSQGLRGGISGYTF. DNA for the CDR3: TGCGCCAGCAGCCAAGGGTTGCGCGGGGGGATTAGTGGCTACACCTTC.

This chain links TRBV14 with TRBJ1-6; D gene unclear. CDR3 length: 17 amino acids. CDR1 and CDR2 (germline): SGHDN, FVKESK. V lost 4 bases to trimming and J lost 7 bases, with 20 bases between them. In nucleotides, the CDR3 is TGTGCCAGCAGCCTACTTAGCGGCCGGGGAGCGAATTCACCCCTCCACTTT. Amino acids: CASSLLSGRGANSPLHF.

This chain uses TRBV7-3 with TRBJ1-2, with 7 bases fitting TRBD1. The CDR3 covers 15 residues. Germline-derived CDR1 and CDR2 are SGHTA and FQGTGA. The V segment lost 5 bases and the J segment 4 bases; nucleotides outside the gene matches: 10. As DNA, the CDR3 is TGTGCCAGCAGCCCCGACAGGGCAACCCTCTATGGCTACACCTTC. Protein sequence: CASSPDRATLYGYTF.

The chain joins TRBV21-1 to TRBJ2-5; TRBD2, the table's D call, was not compared with the DNA. TRBV21-1 is described as a pseudogene. This CDR3 has 13 residues. The CDR3 DNA reads TGTGCCAGCAGCAAACGGTCCCCCGGGACCCAGTACTTC. Translating it yields CASSKRSPGTQYF.

In regard to this clone: Relative to the germline gene, one junction end is altered; a read error may explain this. The V gene is TRBV28, the J gene TRBJ1-2; possible D gene TRBD1, 5 bases. Germline V gives CDR1 MDHEN, CDR2 SYDVKM. This CDR3 has 13 amino acids. CDR3 residues: CATSPSRAYGYTF. The CDR3 bases are TGTGCCACCAGTCCCAGCAGGGCATATGGCTACACCTTC.

The V call is TRBV7-9, the J call TRBJ2-5; the D is unclear. Per the germline V gene, CDR1 is SEHNR and CDR2 is FQNEAQ (reference sequence). CDR3 length equals 16 residues. Deletions cut 0 bases from V and 10 bases from J, with 21 bases between. The CDR3 region is CASSLALGPPPKDQYF. The CDR3 DNA sequence: TGTGCCAGCAGCTTAGCTTTGGGCCCCCCACCCAAGGACCAGTACTTC.

This chain uses TRBV2 with TRBJ1-2; D is undetermined. CDR1 and CDR2 from the germline V gene are SNHLY and FYNNEI. The V end lost 4 bases, the J end lost 9 bases, and 21 bases lay between the germline ends. This CDR3 is 15 amino acids long. In nucleotides, the CDR3 is TGTGCCAGCAGTGCGGTTCTGGCGGCCCAAGGTAGCTACACCTTC. As protein: CASSAVLAAQGSYTF.

J is TRBJ1-2 and V is TRBV7-9; D is ambiguous. This CDR3 comprises 13 residues. CDR1 and CDR2 (germline): SEHNR, FQNEAQ (reference sequence). Between the trimmed V and J ends, which lost 1 base and 4 bases, there was a span of 7 bases. The CDR3 here is CASSLGRSYGYTF. CDR3 nucleotides: TGTGCCAGCAGCTTAGGACGGAGCTATGGCTACACCTTC.

The chain joins TRBV6-2 or TRBV6-3 to TRBJ1-6, with D unresolved. Trimming left V 0 bases short and J 6 bases short, with 9 bases between. The CDR3 length is 15 residues. Germline values: CDR1 MNHEY, CDR2 SVGEGT. CDR3: CASSYSSRGNSPLHF. In DNA form, the CDR3 reads TGTGCCAGCAGTTACTCGAGTCGGGGTAATTCACCCCTCCACTTT.

The rearrangement links TRBV19 to TRBJ2-2, with TRBD1 identical over 12 bases. The CDR3 length is 18 residues. The V segment lost 7 bases and the J segment 4 bases; nucleotides outside the gene matches: 13. Germline V CDR1 and CDR2: LNHDA, SQIVND (reference sequence). In nucleotides, the CDR3 is TGTGCCAGTATCAATCCCGGGACAGGGGGCGCGCGCACCGGGGAGCTGTTTTTT. It yields the protein CASINPGTGGARTGELFF.

This rearrangement joins TRBV25-1 to TRBJ1-2; a possible D gene is TRBD1 (5 bases). The CDR3 spans 16 residues. Germline values: CDR1 MGHDK, CDR2 SYGVNS. V was shortened by 2 bases and J by 3 bases, with 16 bases between the two germline ends. CDR3 DNA: TGTGCCAGCAGTGAAGGTGGAGCCTTGGGGCACTATGGCTACACCTTC. Translating it yields CASSEGGALGHYGYTF.

J is TRBJ2-5 and V is TRBV5-1; TRBD2 matches 10 bases. The germline gives CDR1 SGHRS, CDR2 YFSETQ. Trimming at V came to 3 bases and at J to 5 bases, leaving 7 bases not matched to a gene. The length of the CDR3 is 15 residues. The CDR3: CASSWLAGEWETQYF. CDR3 DNA sequence: TGCGCCAGCAGCTGGCTAGCGGGGGAATGGGAGACCCAGTACTTC.

The J gene is TRBJ1-2, the V gene TRBV30; no reliable D call. Germline V gene lookup returns CDR1 GTSNPN and CDR2 SVGIG (reference sequence). This CDR3 spans 13 amino acids. V was shortened by 4 bases and J by 3 bases, with 12 bases between the two germline ends. As DNA, the CDR3 is TGTGCCTGGAAGGTAGCGACGGACTATGGCTACACCTTC. This codes for CAWKVATDYGYTF.

The CDR3 here is CASSFKGYYGYTF. CDR3 nucleotides: TGTGCCAGCAGTTTCAAGGGGTACTATGGCTACACCTTC. V gene TRBV27 combines with J gene TRBJ1-2; TRBD1 is a possible D gene (5 bases). V was pared by 3 bases and J by 3 bases, with 8 bases between. Germline V gene data show CDR1 as MNHEY and CDR2 as SMNVEV (reference sequence). The CDR3 covers 13 residues.

V is TRBV7-9 and J is TRBJ1-4, with TRBD1 matching 8 bases. Germline V gives CDR1 SEHNR, CDR2 FQNEAQ (reference sequence). The V segment lost 3 bases and the J segment 6 bases; nucleotides outside the gene matches: 3. The CDR3 covers 14 residues. In DNA, the CDR3 is TGTGCCAGCAGCTTGATGACAGGGGATGAAAAACTGTTTTTT. Its translation: CASSLMTGDEKLFF.

The V gene is TRBV7-2, the J gene TRBJ2-3; D call uncertain. V dropped 1 base and J dropped 3 bases, with 8 bases sitting between them. This CDR3 is 14 amino acids long. The germline V gene encodes CDR1 SGHTA and CDR2 FQGNSA. CDR3 region: CASSLVESTDTQYF. The CDR3 bases are TGTGCCAGCAGCTTAGTTGAGAGTACAGATACGCAGTATTTT.

The chain recombines TRBV5-1 with TRBJ2-7; D may be TRBD1 (5 bases). Germline loops: CDR1 SGHRS, CDR2 YFSETQ. The ends were cut back, 3 bases at V and 5 bases at J, with 12 bases in the middle. CDR3 length: 13 amino acids. CDR3 region: CASSSTGTHEQYF. The CDR3 DNA sequence: TGCGCCAGCAGCTCAACAGGAACCCACGAGCAGTACTTC.

Only one count was recorded for this clone. The chain employs TRBV5-8 and TRBJ1-1; D is unclear. V lost 0 bases and J lost 11, with 14 bases in between. This CDR3 has 13 residues. Per the germline V gene, CDR1 is SGHTS and CDR2 is YDEGEE. The CDR3: CASSLGHPGAAFF. For the CDR3, the DNA is TGTGCCAGCAGCTTGGGACACCCGGGAGCGGCTTTCTTT.

This chain connects TRBV9 to TRBJ2-5; possible D gene TRBD2, 6 bases. The CDR3 is made up of 15 amino acids. Between the trimmed V and J ends, which lost 0 bases and 5 bases, there was a span of 14 bases. Per the germline V gene, CDR1 is SGDLS and CDR2 is YYNGEE. CDR3 sequence reads: CASSVGEVTVETQYF. Here the CDR3 DNA reads TGTGCCAGCAGCGTAGGGGAGGTAACGGTCGAGACCCAGTACTTC.

The chain joins TRBV19 to TRBJ1-2, with a tentative D call TRBD1 (6 bases). The CDR3 runs 13 residues. Germline-derived CDR1 and CDR2 are LNHDA and SQIVND (reference sequence). V lost 5 bases and J lost 8, with 15 bases in between. In nucleotides, the CDR3 is TGTGCCAGTAGTGCACAGGGTACGAGGGGCTACACCTTC. Its translation is CASSAQGTRGYTF.

This chain connects TRBV13 to TRBJ2-1; tentative D call: TRBD2 (7 bases). CDR1 and CDR2 (germline): PRHDT, FYEKMQ (reference sequence). The V and J ends lost 1 base and 1 base respectively, with 14 bases between them. The CDR3 is made up of 17 amino acids. The CDR3 nucleotides are TGTGCCAGCAGCTTAGAGGGGGGGATAGGTTCCTACAATGAGCAGTTCTTC. Translating gives CASSLEGGIGSYNEQFF.

This clone was observed a single time. J is TRBJ2-1 and V is TRBV4-3; D possibly corresponds to TRBD2 (6 bases). The CDR3 is 18 amino acids. Trimming stripped 0 bases from V and 2 bases from J, with 17 bases between. Germline V CDR1 and CDR2: LGHNA, YSLEER. CDR3 sequence: CASSQDKVGGFAYNEQFF. The CDR3 nucleotides read TGCGCCAGCAGCCAAGATAAGGTTGGAGGGTTCGCCTACAATGAGCAGTTCTTC.

This chain connects TRBV6-1 to TRBJ1-2; a possible D gene is TRBD1 (5 bases). CDR1 is MNHNS and CDR2 is SASEGT in the germline V gene. Trimming removed 0 bases from V and 3 bases from J, with 11 bases in between. The CDR3 is 15 amino acids. CDR3 in DNA: TGTGCCAGCAGTGAAGCAGGGACGGGGGACTATGGCTACACCTTC. This encodes CASSEAGTGDYGYTF.